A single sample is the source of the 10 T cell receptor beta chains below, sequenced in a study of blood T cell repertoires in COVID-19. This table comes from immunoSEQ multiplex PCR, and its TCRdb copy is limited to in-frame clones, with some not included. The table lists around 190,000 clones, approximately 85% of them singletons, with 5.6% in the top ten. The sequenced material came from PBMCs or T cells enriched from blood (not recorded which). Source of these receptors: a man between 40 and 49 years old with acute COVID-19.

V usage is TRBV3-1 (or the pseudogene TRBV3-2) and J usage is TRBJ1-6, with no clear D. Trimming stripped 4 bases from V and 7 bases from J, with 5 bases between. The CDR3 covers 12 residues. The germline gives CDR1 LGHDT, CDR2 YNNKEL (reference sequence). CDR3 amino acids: CASSRRNSPLHF. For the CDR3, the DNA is TGTGCCAGCAGCCGGAGAAATTCACCCCTCCACTTT.

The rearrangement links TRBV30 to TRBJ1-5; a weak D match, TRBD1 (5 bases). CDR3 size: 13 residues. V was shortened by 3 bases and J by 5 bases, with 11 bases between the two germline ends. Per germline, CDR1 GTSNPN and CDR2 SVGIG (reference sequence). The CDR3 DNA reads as TGTGCCTGGAGCACGGGGGGGGATCAGCCCCAGCATTTT. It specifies CAWSTGGDQPQHF.

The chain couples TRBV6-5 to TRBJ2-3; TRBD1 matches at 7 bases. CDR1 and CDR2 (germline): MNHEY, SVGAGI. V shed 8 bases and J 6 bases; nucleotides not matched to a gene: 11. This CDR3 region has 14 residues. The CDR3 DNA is TGTGCCAGCCGCCCACCAGGGGGTGGGGATACGCAGTATTTT. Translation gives CASRPPGGGDTQYF.

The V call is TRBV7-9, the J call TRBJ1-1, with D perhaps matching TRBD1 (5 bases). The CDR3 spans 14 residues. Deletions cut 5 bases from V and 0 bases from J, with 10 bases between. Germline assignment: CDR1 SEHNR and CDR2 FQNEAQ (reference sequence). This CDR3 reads CASSRQLMNTEAFF. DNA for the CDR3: TGTGCCAGCAGCCGACAGTTAATGAACACTGAAGCTTTCTTT.

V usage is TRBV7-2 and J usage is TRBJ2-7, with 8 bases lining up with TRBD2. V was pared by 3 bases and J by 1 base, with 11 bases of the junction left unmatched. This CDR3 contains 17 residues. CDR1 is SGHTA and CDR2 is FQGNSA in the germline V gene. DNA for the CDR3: TGTGCCAGCAGCTTCTCAGGGTTGAGCGGGAGATCCTACGAGCAGTACTTC. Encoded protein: CASSFSGLSGRSYEQYF.

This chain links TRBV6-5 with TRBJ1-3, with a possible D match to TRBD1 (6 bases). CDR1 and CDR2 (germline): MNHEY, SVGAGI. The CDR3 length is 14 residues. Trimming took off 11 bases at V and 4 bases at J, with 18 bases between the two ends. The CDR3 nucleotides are TGTGCCTCAGGCAGGGGAGGGTTAGGAAACACCATATATTTT. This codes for CASGRGGLGNTIYF.

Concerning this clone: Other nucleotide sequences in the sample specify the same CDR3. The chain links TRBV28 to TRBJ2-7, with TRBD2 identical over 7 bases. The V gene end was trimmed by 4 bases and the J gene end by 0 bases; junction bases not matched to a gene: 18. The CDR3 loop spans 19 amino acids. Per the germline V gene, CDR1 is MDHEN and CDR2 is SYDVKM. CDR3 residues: CASSSPSSGRAGGSYEQYF. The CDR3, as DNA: TGTGCCAGCAGTTCCCCATCTAGCGGAAGGGCCGGAGGCTCCTACGAGCAGTACTTC. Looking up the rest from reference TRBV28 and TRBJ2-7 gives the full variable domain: DVKVTQSSRYLVKRTGEKVFLECVQDMDHENMFWYRQDPGLGLRLIYFSYDVKMKEKGDIPEGYSVSREKKERFSLILESASTNQTSMYLCASSSPSSGRAGGSYEQYFGPGTRLTVT.

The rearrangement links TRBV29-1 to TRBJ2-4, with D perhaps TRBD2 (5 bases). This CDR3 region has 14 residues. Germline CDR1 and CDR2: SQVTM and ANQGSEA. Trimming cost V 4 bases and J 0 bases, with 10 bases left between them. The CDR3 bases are TGCAGCGTTGGCCCCCGGGGAGCCAAAAACATTCAGTACTTC. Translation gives CSVGPRGAKNIQYF.

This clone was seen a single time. CDR3 loop: CSVDLWAGEDTGELFF. Here the CDR3 DNA reads TGCAGCGTTGATCTGTGGGCGGGAGAAGACACCGGGGAGCTGTTTTTT. V and J are TRBV29-1 and TRBJ2-2; 7 positions agree with TRBD2. Germline lookup yields CDR1 SQVTM and CDR2 ANQGSEA. V lost 3 bases to trimming and J lost 3 bases; unmatched junction nucleotides: 10. This CDR3 is built from 16 residues.

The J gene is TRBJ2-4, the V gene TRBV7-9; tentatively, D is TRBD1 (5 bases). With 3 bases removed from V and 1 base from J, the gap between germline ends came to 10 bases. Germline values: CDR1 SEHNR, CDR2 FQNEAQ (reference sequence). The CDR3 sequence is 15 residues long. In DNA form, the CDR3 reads TGTGCCAGCAGCTTTACAGGCTCGGCCAAAAACATTCAGTACTTC. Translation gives CASSFTGSAKNIQYF.